Shown below are 28 T cell receptor beta chains from a single sample sequenced in a study of tumor and adjacent non-tumor tissue in lung cancer. The library came from three nested PCR rounds adapted from ARM-PCR protocols. TCRdb re-called the multiplex PCR reads through MiXCR, storing one row per CDR3 protein. Of 50,000 or so distinct CDR3 sequences in the sample, 74% were seen once. RNA was extracted from bulk tissue without any cell sorting. More than 3 cm separated this lung sample from the edge of the tumor. The sample was distant non-tumor lung tissue. These receptors all stem from a woman aged 55-69 years with non-small cell lung cancer.

This clonotype was observed a handful of times. The chain carries TRBV11-2 and TRBJ2-2; the D is unclear. The CDR3 runs to 14 residues. Trimming stripped 0 bases from V and 6 bases from J, with 8 bases between. Germline V gene sequence: CDR1 SGHAT, CDR2 FQNNGV. CDR3 in DNA: TGTGCCAGCAGCTTAGATCTAAACGCCGGGGAGCTGTTTTTT. Its protein is CASSLDLNAGELFF.

The chain combines TRBV4-3 with TRBJ2-6; D is unresolved. CDR1 and CDR2 from the germline V gene are LGHNA and YSLEER. This CDR3 region has 14 residues. V lost 10 bases to trimming and J lost 10 bases, with 20 bases between them. The CDR3 spells CANSMLFGTNVLTF. CDR3 DNA sequence: TGCGCCAACAGTATGTTATTCGGTACTAACGTCCTGACTTTC.

Details on this clonotype: The junction and the germline gene differ at one end; a read error may be behind it. The chain carries TRBV28 and TRBJ2-3; TRBD2 is a possible D gene (7 bases). The CDR3 runs 12 residues. The germline V gene encodes CDR1 MDHEN and CDR2 SYDVKM. The CDR3 loop reads CASSEGGDTHYF. CDR3 coding DNA: TGTGCCAGCAGCGAAGGGGGGGATACGCATTATTTT.

This clonotype has at least ten counts. The chain has TRBV5-4 and TRBJ1-5, with TRBD1 matching over 7 bases. The germline V gene has CDR1 SGHNT and CDR2 YYREEE (reference sequence). Unmatched junction bases numbered 4, after V lost 0 bases and J lost 1 base. The CDR3 is 16 amino acids. The CDR3, as DNA: TGTGCCAGCAGCTTGGGAGGCAGGGGGAGCAATCAGCCCCAGCATTTT. This sequence encodes CASSLGGRGSNQPQHF.

Note on this clonotype: This CDR3 is missing its conserved last phenylalanine or tryptophan, likely due to a read error. This chain uses TRBV20-1 with TRBJ1-6; TRBD1 is a possible D gene (6 bases). V lost 6 bases and J 5 bases, leaving 11 bases between the germline ends. Looked up from germline, CDR1 is DFQATT and CDR2 is SNEGSKA (reference sequence). This CDR3 is built from 13 residues. The CDR3 DNA follows: TGCAGTGCCACAGGGTCTGATAATTCACCCCTCCACTCT. Amino acid sequence: CSATGSDNSPLHS.

A remark on this clonotype: Likely a read error: the CDR3 ends without its conserved phenylalanine or tryptophan. It is unclear where the CDR3 begins or ends on the DNA, so no DNA is shown, and the CDR3 is as TCRdb lists it. CDR3 protein: CASSPTIRGEALI. The chain employs TRBV4-3 and TRBJ1-1; the table gives TRBD1 as D, unverified against the DNA. Per germline, CDR1 LGHNA and CDR2 YSLEER. The CDR3 extends over 13 residues, inclusive of both ends.

A note on this clonotype: The junction does not match germline at one end; this may be a read error. CDR3 residues: CTTSYHSNQPQHF. DNA for the CDR3: TGTACCACCAGCTATCATAGCAATCAGCCCCAGCACTTT. The chain combines TRBV11-2 with TRBJ1-5; no definite D call. CDR3 size: 13 residues. The germline CDR1 and CDR2 sequences are SGHAT and FQNNGV.

The rearrangement joins TRBV11-3 to TRBJ2-7; 8 bases are a match to TRBD1. The CDR3 sequence is 15 residues long. V lost 0 bases, J lost 1 base, and 2 bases stayed unmatched. Per germline, CDR1 SGHNT and CDR2 YENEEA. CDR3 coding DNA: TGTGCCAGCAGCTTAGACGGGACAGGTTCCTACGAGCAGTACTTC. Protein: CASSLDGTGSYEQYF.

This sequence joins TRBV6-2 or TRBV6-3 and TRBJ1-4; D is undetermined. V lost 10 bases and J 4 bases, leaving 13 bases between the germline ends. This CDR3 region has 13 residues. Germline CDR1 MNHEY, CDR2 SVGEGT. CDR3 in amino acids: CAINPGYNEKLFF. CDR3 in DNA: TGTGCCATCAACCCGGGTTATAATGAAAAACTGTTTTTT.

On this clonotype: Without the conserved terminal phenylalanine or tryptophan, this CDR3 likely stems from a read error. The chain carries TRBV12-3 or TRBV12-4 and TRBJ2-4; D is ambiguous. This CDR3 spans 15 amino acids. Here the CDR3 reads CASCLRSGTINIQYY. CDR3 nucleotides: TGTGCCAGCTGTTTGCGGAGTGGTACCATAAACATTCAGTACTAC.

About this clonotype itself: The missing conserved phenylalanine or tryptophan at the end of this CDR3 makes a read error likely. The chain carries TRBV6-7 and TRBJ1-1; 10 bases are shared with TRBD1. TRBV6-7 is an ORF; its function is uncertain. This CDR3 spans 17 amino acids. V shed 7 bases and J 7 bases; nucleotides not matched to a gene: 18. The DNA of the CDR3 is TGTGCCAGCACCGGAGGACAGGGGGTGAACAGCGACATTGAAGCTTTCGTT. It specifies CASTGGQGVNSDIEAFV.

Notes on this clonotype: The conserved closing phenylalanine or tryptophan is absent in this CDR3, likely reflecting a read error. The rearrangement links TRBV4-3 to TRBJ2-2; 8 bases match TRBD2. The CDR3 is 17 amino acids. Germline values: CDR1 LGHNA, CDR2 YSLEER. V lost 10 bases, J lost 1 base, and 14 bases stayed unmatched. The CDR3 loop reads CANSQPTSGVNTGELFL. CDR3 sequence (DNA): TGCGCCAATAGCCAACCTACTAGCGGAGTGAACACCGGGGAGCTGTTTTTA.

Turning to this clonotype: Relative to the germline gene, one junction end is altered; a read error may explain this. The chain combines TRBV6-6 with TRBJ1-1; D is unclear. CDR3 size: 13 residues. Germline V gene lookup returns CDR1 MNHNY and CDR2 SVGAGI (reference sequence). Written as DNA, the CDR3 is TGTACCAGCAGTATCGAAGTGAACAGTGAAGCTTTCTTT. This gives the protein CTSSIEVNSEAFF.

This chain links TRBV6-2 or TRBV6-3 with TRBJ2-7; D may match TRBD1 or TRBD2 (5 bases each). The CDR3 consists of 14 residues. V dropped 5 bases and J dropped 5 bases, with 16 bases sitting between them. Germline V gene sequence: CDR1 MNHEY, CDR2 SVGEGT. This CDR3 reads CASSLSTGRHEQYF. The CDR3 nucleotides read TGTGCCAGCAGTCTCAGCACGGGGCGCCACGAGCAGTACTTC.

The chain has TRBV29-1 and TRBJ1-2; a possible D gene is TRBD1 (6 bases). V lost 5 bases to trimming and J lost 11 bases, with 24 bases between them. The CDR3 is 14 residues long. Germline CDR1 reads SQVTM; CDR2 reads ANQGSEA. CDR3 DNA sequence: TGCAGCGTTCTCGCAGGGGAGGAAGGCTATTGTTACACCTTC. Protein sequence: CSVLAGEEGYCYTF. The complete variable domain, with remaining parts taken from reference TRBV29-1 and TRBJ1-2, reads SAVISQKPSRDICQRGTSLTIQCQVDSQVTMMFWYRQQPGQSLTLIATANQGSEATYESGFVIDKFPISRPNLTFSTLTVSNMSPEDSSIYLCSVLAGEEGYCYTFGSGTRLTVV.

To note about this clonotype: One junction end does not reproduce the germline sequence, and a read error may be involved. V is TRBV14 and J is TRBJ2-3; TRBD1 aligns across 8 bases. Germline V gene lookup returns CDR1 SGHDN and CDR2 FVKESK. This CDR3 is built from 17 residues. The CDR3 spells CASGQERRQGMTDMQYF. In DNA form, the CDR3 reads TGTGCCAGCGGCCAAGAACGGAGACAGGGGATGACAGATATGCAGTATTTT.

Of note for this clonotype: Germline is not matched at one junction end, which may reflect a read error. The gene calls are TRBV12-3 or TRBV12-4 and TRBJ2-7, with TRBD2 matching 7 bases. The CDR3 is 13 amino acids. The CDR3 is CASLWGGSCEQCF. The CDR3 DNA reads as TGTGCCAGCCTTTGGGGGGGATCCTGCGAGCAGTGCTTC.

This clonotype has just one count. Here the CDR3 omits its conserved ending phenylalanine or tryptophan, so a read error is the likely source. The gene calls are TRBV4-3 and TRBJ2-4, with D perhaps TRBD1 or TRBD2 (5 bases each). Germline V lookup: CDR1 LGHNA, CDR2 YSLEER. V lost 9 bases and J lost 6, with 21 bases in between. The CDR3 is 15 residues long. CDR3 sequence reads: CASSLGTGGRNIQYL. The CDR3 bases are TGCGCCAGTAGCTTGGGGACCGGTGGGAGAAACATTCAGTACCTC.

This chain uses TRBV5-6 with TRBJ2-7; D is unresolved. Germline loops: CDR1 SGHDT, CDR2 YYEEEE. The CDR3 totals 14 residues. Trimming pared 4 bases from V and 9 bases from J, leaving 20 bases between. CDR3 sequence reads: CASSLTQGAATQYF. CDR3 nucleotide sequence: TGTGCCAGCAGCCTGACACAAGGCGCCGCCACGCAGTACTTC. The full variable domain, in which reference TRBV5-6 and TRBJ2-7 provide the parts outside the CDR3, is DAGVTQSPTHLIKTRGQQVTLRCSPKSGHDTVSWYQQALGQGPQFIFQYYEEEERQRGNFPDRFSGHQFPNYSSELNVNALLLGDSALYLCASSLTQGAATQYFGPGTRLTVT.

Points on this clonotype: A much larger clone sits a single nucleotide away, making a read error possible. Lacking the conserved final phenylalanine or tryptophan, this CDR3 likely reflects a read error. The chain is built from TRBV28 and TRBJ1-1; 10 bases fit TRBD1. V shed 4 bases, J shed 9 bases, and the junction held 5 bases outside the gene matches. CDR3 length: 13 residues. From germline, CDR1 is MDHEN and CDR2 SYDVKM. The CDR3 here is CASSYGTGVKAFI. The DNA of the CDR3 is TGTGCCAGCAGTTACGGGACAGGGGTTAAAGCTTTCATT.

On this clonotype: Germline is not matched at one junction end, which may reflect a read error. The chain combines TRBV6-5 with TRBJ1-1; 7 positions agree with TRBD1. The germline V gene has CDR1 MNHEY and CDR2 SVGAGI. This CDR3 spans 13 amino acids. The CDR3 bases are TGTGCCAGCAGCCGTAGAGGGGGCACTGAAGCTTACTTT. It is translated as CASSRRGGTEAYF.

The chain carries TRBV6-6 and TRBJ2-5, with TRBD1 matching over 7 bases. This CDR3 contains 14 residues. The junction had 8 bases not matched to a gene; V was cut back by 7 bases and J by 3 bases. Germline V lookup: CDR1 MNHNY, CDR2 SVGAGI (reference sequence). Here the CDR3 DNA reads TGTGCCAGCAATTCCAGGACAGGTAAAGAGACCCAGTACTTC. Amino acid sequence: CASNSRTGKETQYF.

This clonotype occurred many times. The chain combines TRBV20-1 with TRBJ2-3, with 11 nucleotides matching TRBD2. Germline-derived CDR1 and CDR2 are DFQATT and SNEGSKA (reference sequence). Unmatched junction bases numbered 3, after V lost 0 bases and J lost 4 bases. The length of the CDR3 is 15 residues. CDR3 nucleotide sequence: TGCAGTGCTAGAGATAGCGGGGGGGCCGCAGATACGCAGTATTTT. Translation: CSARDSGGAADTQYF.

Concerning this clonotype itself: This CDR3 fails to terminate in the conserved phenylalanine or tryptophan, so it likely reflects a read error. The chain employs TRBV4-3 and TRBJ1-5; 9 bases are a match to TRBD1. The CDR3 has 14 residues. Germline V gives CDR1 LGHNA, CDR2 YSLEER. CDR3: CASSQWTGDQPQHL. CDR3 DNA sequence: TGCGCAAGCAGCCAATGGACAGGGGATCAGCCCCAGCATCTT.

Notes on this clonotype: The conserved closing phenylalanine or tryptophan is absent in this CDR3, likely reflecting a read error. The J gene is TRBJ2-1, the V gene TRBV10-1; D gene ambiguous. Germline assignment: CDR1 WNHNN and CDR2 SYGVQD (reference sequence). The CDR3 consists of 14 residues. The DNA for the CDR3 is TGCGCCAGCAGTGGTGAAACCTCCTACAATGACCAGTTCTCC. Translated: CASSGETSYNDQFS.

Comments on this clonotype: A read error may account for a junction end that differs from germline. This rearrangement joins TRBV29-1 to TRBJ2-2; TRBD1 matches 8 bases. In germline, CDR1 is SQVTM, CDR2 ANQGSEA. The CDR3 covers 14 residues. The CDR3 is CSVDRQGAAGELFF. The CDR3 coding sequence is TGCAGCGTTGATCGGCAGGGGGCAGCCGGGGAGTTGTTTTTT.

In its sample, this clonotype was seen a few times. V gene TRBV11-2 combines with J gene TRBJ2-7; 8 nucleotides agree with TRBD2. CDR1 is SGHAT and CDR2 is FQNNGV in the germline V gene. This CDR3 is 16 amino acids long. In nucleotides, the CDR3 is TGTATCAGCAGGTTAGGATACGCGGGGGGCCCCTACGAGCAGTACTTC. Protein product: CISRLGYAGGPYEQYF. The whole variable domain, filled in from reference TRBV11-2 and TRBJ2-7, reads EAGVAQSPRYKIIEKRQSVAFWCNPISGHATLYWYQQILGQGPKLLIQFQNNGVVDDSQLPKDRFSAERLKGVDSTLKIQPAKLEDSAVYLCISRLGYAGGPYEQYFGPGTRLTVT.

As to this clonotype: A read error may produce the germline difference seen at one junction end. This chain joins TRBV6-2 or TRBV6-3 and TRBJ1-1, with TRBD1 as a possible D gene (5 bases). The CDR3 runs 13 residues. Germline CDR1 is MNHEY and CDR2 is SVGEGT. In DNA, the CDR3 is TGTGCCAGCAATCCGGGACCGAACACTGAAGCTATCTTC. It is translated as CASNPGPNTEAIF.